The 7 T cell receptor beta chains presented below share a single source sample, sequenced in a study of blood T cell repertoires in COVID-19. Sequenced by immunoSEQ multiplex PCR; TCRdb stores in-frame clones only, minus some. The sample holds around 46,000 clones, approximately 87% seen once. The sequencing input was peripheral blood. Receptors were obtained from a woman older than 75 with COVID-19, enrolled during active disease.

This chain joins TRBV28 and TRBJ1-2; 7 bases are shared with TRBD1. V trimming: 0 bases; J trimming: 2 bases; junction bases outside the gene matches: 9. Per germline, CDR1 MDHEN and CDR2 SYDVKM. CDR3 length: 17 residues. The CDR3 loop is CASSLWRSGDSNYGYTF. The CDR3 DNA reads TGTGCCAGCAGTTTATGGCGTAGCGGGGACAGCAACTATGGCTACACCTTC.

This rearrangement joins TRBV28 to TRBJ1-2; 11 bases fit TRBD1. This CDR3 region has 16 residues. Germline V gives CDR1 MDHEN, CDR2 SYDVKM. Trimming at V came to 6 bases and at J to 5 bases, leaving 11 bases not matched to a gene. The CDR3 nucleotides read TGTGCCAGCAGGTACGAAGGGACAGGGGGACCGTATGGCTACACCTTC. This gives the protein CASRYEGTGGPYGYTF.

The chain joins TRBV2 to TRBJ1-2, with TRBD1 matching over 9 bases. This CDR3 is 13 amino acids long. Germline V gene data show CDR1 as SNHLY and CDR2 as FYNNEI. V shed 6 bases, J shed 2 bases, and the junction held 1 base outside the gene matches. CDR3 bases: TGTGCCAGCAGAGGACAGGGGAACTATGGCTACACCTTC. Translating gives CASRGQGNYGYTF.

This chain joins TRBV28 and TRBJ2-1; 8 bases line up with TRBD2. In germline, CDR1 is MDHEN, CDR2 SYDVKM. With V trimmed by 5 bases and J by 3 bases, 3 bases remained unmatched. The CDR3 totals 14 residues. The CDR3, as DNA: TGTGCCAGCAGTCCAGGGACTAGCTACAATGAGCAGTTCTTC. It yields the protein CASSPGTSYNEQFF.

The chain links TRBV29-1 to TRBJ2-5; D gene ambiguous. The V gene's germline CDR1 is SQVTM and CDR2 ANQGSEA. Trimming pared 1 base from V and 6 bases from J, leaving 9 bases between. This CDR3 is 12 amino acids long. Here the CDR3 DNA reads TGCAGCGTTGAAGTGGCGCGGCAGACCCAGTACTTC. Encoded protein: CSVEVARQTQYF.

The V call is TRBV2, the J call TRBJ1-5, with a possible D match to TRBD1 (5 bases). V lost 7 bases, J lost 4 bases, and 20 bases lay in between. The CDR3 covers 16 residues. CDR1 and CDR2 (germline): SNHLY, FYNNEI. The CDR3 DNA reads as TGTGCCAGCAAAACATGGGGTTGGAGGGGTAATCAGCCCCAGCATTTT. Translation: CASKTWGWRGNQPQHF.

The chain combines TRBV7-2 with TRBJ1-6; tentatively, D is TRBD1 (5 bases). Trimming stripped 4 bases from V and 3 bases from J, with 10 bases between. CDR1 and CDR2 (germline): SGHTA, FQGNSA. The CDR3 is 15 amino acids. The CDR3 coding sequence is TGTGCCAGCAGCTCCCAGGGCCTCTATAATTCACCCCTCCACTTT. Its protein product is CASSSQGLYNSPLHF.